The 14 T cell receptor beta chains below all came from one sample that was sequenced in a study of T cells in tumors after PD-1 blockade. Using immunoSEQ multiplex PCR, the repertoire was profiled, and TCRdb retains in-frame clones only, with some absent. Among 20,000 to 25,000 clones listed, about three quarters were seen once. Sequencing was performed on PBMCs, taken before anti-PD-1 treatment. Receptor source: a human donor with basal cell carcinoma.

The V gene is TRBV7-2, the J gene TRBJ2-1; maybe TRBD2 (6 bases). The CDR3 is 13 amino acids. Germline V gene lookup returns CDR1 SGHTA and CDR2 FQGNSA. Trimming pared 1 base from V and 12 bases from J, leaving 13 bases between. In DNA, the CDR3 is TGTGCCAGCAGCTTAGATGGGACTCGGGGGCAGTTCTTC. The encoded protein is CASSLDGTRGQFF. Filled out from reference TRBV7-2 and TRBJ2-1, the complete variable domain reads GAGVSQSPSNKVTEKGKDVELRCDPISGHTALYWYRQSLGQGLEFLIYFQGNSAPDKSGLPSDRFSAERTGGSVSTLTIQRTQQEDSAVYLCASSLDGTRGQFFGPGTRLTVL.

On this clone itself: Other nucleotide sequences in the sample specify the same CDR3. The chain combines TRBV2 with TRBJ2-1, with TRBD2 matching over 8 bases. The CDR3 sequence is 19 residues long. V was clipped by 11 bases and J by 0 bases; unmatched bases: 21. Germline CDR1 SNHLY, CDR2 FYNNEI. This chain's CDR3 is CAPCDGGARVGSSYNEQFF. CDR3 sequence (DNA): TGTGCCCCCTGTGACGGGGGGGCGCGGGTGGGGAGCTCCTACAATGAGCAGTTCTTC.

Here the CDR3 DNA reads TGTGCCAGCAGCAAGTGGCTAGCGGAAACCTACGAGCAGTACTTC. Translating it yields CASSKWLAETYEQYF. This chain links TRBV5-5 with TRBJ2-7; TRBD2 matches 7 bases. V lost 4 bases to trimming and J lost 2 bases; unmatched junction nucleotides: 9. The CDR3 has 15 amino acids. Germline values: CDR1 SGHKS, CDR2 YYEKEE (reference sequence). Drawing the rest from reference TRBV5-5 and TRBJ2-7, the complete variable domain is DAGVTQSPTHLIKTRGQQVTLRCSPISGHKSVSWYQQVLGQGPQFIFQYYEKEERGRGNFPDRFSARQFPNYSSELNVNALLLGDSALYLCASSKWLAETYEQYFGPGTRLTVT.

The CDR3 region has the DNA TGCGCCAGCAGCTTGTCAGGGTCCTATAATTCACCCCTCCACTTT. As protein: CASSLSGSYNSPLHF. The chain carries TRBV5-1 and TRBJ1-6; a possible D gene is TRBD1 (5 bases). Germline V gene lookup returns CDR1 SGHRS and CDR2 YFSETQ. Trimming took 1 base from V and 1 from J, leaving 6 bases between them. This CDR3 is 15 amino acids long.

The V call is TRBV5-1, the J call TRBJ1-6; 9 nucleotides match TRBD1. V was pared by 0 bases and J by 7 bases, with 2 bases of the junction left unmatched. CDR1 SGHRS and CDR2 YFSETQ come from the germline V gene. The CDR3 is made up of 15 amino acids. CDR3 nucleotide sequence: TGCGCCAGCAGCTTGGCAGGACAGGGGAATTCACCCCTCCACTTT. Protein: CASSLAGQGNSPLHF.

The rearrangement links TRBV5-1 to TRBJ2-7; D not resolved. The CDR3 contains 15 residues. Looked up from germline, CDR1 is SGHRS and CDR2 is YFSETQ. The V end was cut by 4 bases, the J end by 2 bases, with 16 bases between. The CDR3 region is CASSPPGQPPYEQYF. Here the CDR3 DNA reads TGCGCCAGCAGCCCCCCTGGGCAGCCCCCCTACGAGCAGTACTTC.

This clone was recorded once. The rearrangement uses TRBV4-1 and TRBJ1-5; possibly TRBD1 for D (5 bases). Germline V gives CDR1 MGHRA, CDR2 YSYEKL. The CDR3 has 13 amino acids. The V gene lost 4 bases and the J gene lost 4 bases, with 8 bases spanning the gap. CDR3 amino acids: CASSLGRNQPQHF. CDR3 sequence (DNA): TGCGCCAGCAGCCTGGGACGGAATCAGCCCCAGCATTTT.

Points on this clone: In the same sample, other DNA sequences code for this CDR3. V and J are TRBV2 and TRBJ2-1, with TRBD2 identical over 8 bases. The CDR3 consists of 19 residues. With 11 bases clipped from V and 0 bases from J, the junction kept 21 bases outside the gene matches. CDR1 SNHLY and CDR2 FYNNEI come from the germline V gene. CDR3 region: CASSDGGAGEGSSYNEQFF. CDR3 DNA: TGTGCCTCCAGTGACGGGGGGGCGGGGGAGGGGAGCTCCTACAATGAGCAGTTCTTC.

This clone has just a few counts. The CDR3 sequence: CASSYQGTGNTIYF. The CDR3 nucleotides read TGTGCCAGCAGTTACCAGGGGACTGGAAACACCATATATTTT. This chain connects TRBV6-2 or TRBV6-3 to TRBJ1-3; TRBD1 might be the D (6 bases). From germline, CDR1 is MNHEY and CDR2 SVGEGT. The CDR3 totals 14 residues. V was cut by 2 bases and J by 2 bases, with 7 bases left in between.

The gene calls are TRBV5-6 and TRBJ2-7; 13 bases are shared with TRBD2. Germline CDR1 reads SGHDT; CDR2 reads YYEEEE. CDR3 length: 15 amino acids. Losses at the gene ends were 2 bases for V and 5 bases for J; bases not matched to a gene: 4. The CDR3: CASSFGLAGAHEQYF. The CDR3 coding sequence is TGTGCCAGCAGCTTTGGACTAGCGGGAGCCCACGAGCAGTACTTC.

The gene calls are TRBV6-6 and TRBJ1-5; D might be TRBD1 (5 bases). The V gene lost 2 bases and the J gene lost 6 bases, with 17 bases spanning the gap. The germline gives CDR1 MNHNY, CDR2 SVGAGI (reference sequence). This CDR3 contains 16 residues. The CDR3 region is CASSYGRDPGSQPQHF. DNA of the CDR3: TGTGCCAGCAGTTACGGCCGGGACCCAGGGAGTCAGCCCCAGCATTTT.

The chain uses TRBV6-5 and TRBJ1-4, with 7 bases aligning to TRBD1. Germline lookup yields CDR1 MNHEY and CDR2 SVGAGI. The CDR3 runs to 13 residues. With V trimmed by 7 bases and J by 4 bases, 3 bases remained unmatched. The CDR3 nucleotides are TGTGCCAGCAAGACAGGGAATAATGAAAAACTGTTTTTT. It is translated as CASKTGNNEKLFF.

This chain connects TRBV2 to TRBJ1-2, with a tentative D call TRBD1 (5 bases). The CDR3 contains 14 residues. The V end was cut by 3 bases, the J end by 6 bases, with 14 bases between. The germline gives CDR1 SNHLY, CDR2 FYNNEI. CDR3 residues: CASSERGRVDGYTF. DNA of the CDR3: TGTGCCAGCAGTGAGCGTGGCAGGGTAGATGGCTACACCTTC.

This clone was recorded only once. The rearrangement uses TRBV5-6 and TRBJ1-2, with 9 nucleotides matching TRBD1. V lost 5 bases, J lost 5 bases, and 4 bases stayed unmatched. The germline CDR1 and CDR2 sequences are SGHDT and YYEEEE. The CDR3 is 13 amino acids. DNA of the CDR3: TGTGCCAGCAGTTTAGACAGGGGGTATGGCTACACCTTC. This gives the protein CASSLDRGYGYTF.